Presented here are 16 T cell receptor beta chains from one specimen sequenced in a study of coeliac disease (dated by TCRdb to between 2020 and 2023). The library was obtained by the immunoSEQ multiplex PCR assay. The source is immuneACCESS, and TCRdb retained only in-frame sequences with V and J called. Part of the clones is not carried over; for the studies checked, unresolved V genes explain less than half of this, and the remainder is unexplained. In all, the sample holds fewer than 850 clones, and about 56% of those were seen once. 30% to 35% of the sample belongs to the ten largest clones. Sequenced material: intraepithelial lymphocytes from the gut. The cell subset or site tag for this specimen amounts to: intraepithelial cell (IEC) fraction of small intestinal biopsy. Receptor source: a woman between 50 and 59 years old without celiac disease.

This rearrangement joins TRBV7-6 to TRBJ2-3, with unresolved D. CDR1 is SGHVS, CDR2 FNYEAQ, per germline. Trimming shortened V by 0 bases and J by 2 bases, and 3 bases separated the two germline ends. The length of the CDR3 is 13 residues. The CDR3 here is CASSLANTDTQYF. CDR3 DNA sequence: TGTGCCAGCAGCTTAGCCAACACAGATACGCAGTATTTT.

This CDR3 is CASSQRGAKNIQYF. The DNA for the CDR3 is TGCGCCAGCAGCCAAAGGGGAGCCAAAAACATTCAGTACTTC. The chain has TRBV4-1 and TRBJ2-4; possible D gene TRBD1, 5 bases. Deletions cut 2 bases from V and 0 bases from J, with 5 bases between. The length of the CDR3 is 14 residues. Germline V gives CDR1 MGHRA, CDR2 YSYEKL.

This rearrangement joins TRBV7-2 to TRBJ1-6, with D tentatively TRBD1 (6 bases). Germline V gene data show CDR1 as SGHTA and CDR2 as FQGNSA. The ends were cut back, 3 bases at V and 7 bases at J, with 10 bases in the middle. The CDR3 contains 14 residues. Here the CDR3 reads CASSFGGGNSPLHF. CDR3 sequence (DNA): TGTGCCAGCAGCTTTGGGGGGGGCAATTCACCCCTCCACTTT.

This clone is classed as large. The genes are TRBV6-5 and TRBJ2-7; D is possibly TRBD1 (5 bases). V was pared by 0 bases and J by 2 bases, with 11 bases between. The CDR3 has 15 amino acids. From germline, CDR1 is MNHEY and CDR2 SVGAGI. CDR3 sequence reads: CASSYSETETYEQYF. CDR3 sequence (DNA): TGTGCCAGCAGTTACTCCGAGACAGAGACCTACGAGCAGTACTTC.

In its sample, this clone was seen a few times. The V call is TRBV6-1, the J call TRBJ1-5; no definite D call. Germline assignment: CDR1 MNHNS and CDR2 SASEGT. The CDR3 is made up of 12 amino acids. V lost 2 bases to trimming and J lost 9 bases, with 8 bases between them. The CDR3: CASSEISPPQHF. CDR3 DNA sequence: TGTGCCAGCAGTGAAATAAGCCCGCCCCAGCATTTT.

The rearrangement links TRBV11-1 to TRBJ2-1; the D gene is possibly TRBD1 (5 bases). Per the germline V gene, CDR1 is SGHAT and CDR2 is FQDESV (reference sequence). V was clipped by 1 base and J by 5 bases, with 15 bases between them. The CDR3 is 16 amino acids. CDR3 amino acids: CASSLGQGGPDNEQFF. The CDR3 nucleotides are TGTGCCAGCAGCTTAGGTCAGGGTGGGCCTGACAATGAGCAGTTCTTC.

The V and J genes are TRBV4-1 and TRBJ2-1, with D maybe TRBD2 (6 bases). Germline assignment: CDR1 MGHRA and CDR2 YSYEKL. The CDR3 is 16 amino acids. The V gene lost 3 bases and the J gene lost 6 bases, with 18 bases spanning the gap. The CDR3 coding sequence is TGCGCCAGCAGCCAGCAACCGACGGGGGTCAGCAATGAGCAGTTCTTC. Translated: CASSQQPTGVSNEQFF.

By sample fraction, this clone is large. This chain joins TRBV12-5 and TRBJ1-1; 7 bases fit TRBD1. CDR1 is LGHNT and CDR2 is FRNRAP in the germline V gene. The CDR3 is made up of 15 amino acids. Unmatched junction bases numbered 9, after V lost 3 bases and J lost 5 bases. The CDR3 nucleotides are TGTGCTAGTGGTTTATTTAAGGGGGCGTTGACTGAAGCTTTCTTT. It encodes CASGLFKGALTEAFF. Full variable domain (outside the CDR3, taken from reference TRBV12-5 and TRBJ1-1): DARVTQTPRHKVTEMGQEVTMRCQPILGHNTVFWYRQTMMQGLELLAYFRNRAPLDDSGMPKDRFSAEMPDATLATLKIQPSEPRDSAVYFCASGLFKGALTEAFFGQGTRLTVV.

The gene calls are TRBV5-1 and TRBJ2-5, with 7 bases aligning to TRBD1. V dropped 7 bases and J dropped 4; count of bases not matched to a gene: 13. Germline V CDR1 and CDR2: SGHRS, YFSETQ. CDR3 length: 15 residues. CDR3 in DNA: TGCGCCAGCGGCGGGTCCGGGACAGTGGGAGAGACCCAGTACTTC. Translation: CASGGSGTVGETQYF.

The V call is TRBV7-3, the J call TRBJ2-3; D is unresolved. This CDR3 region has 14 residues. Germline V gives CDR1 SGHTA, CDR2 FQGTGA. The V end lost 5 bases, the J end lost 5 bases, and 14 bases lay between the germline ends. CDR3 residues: CASSLSPTRDTQYF. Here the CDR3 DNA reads TGTGCCAGCAGCCTATCCCCCACTCGAGATACGCAGTATTTT.

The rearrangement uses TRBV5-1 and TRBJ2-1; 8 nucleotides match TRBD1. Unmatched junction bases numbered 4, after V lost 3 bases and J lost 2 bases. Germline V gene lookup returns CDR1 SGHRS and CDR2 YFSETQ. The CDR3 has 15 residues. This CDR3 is CASSSTGEAYNEQFF. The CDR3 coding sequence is TGCGCCAGCAGCTCGACAGGGGAGGCCTACAATGAGCAGTTCTTC.

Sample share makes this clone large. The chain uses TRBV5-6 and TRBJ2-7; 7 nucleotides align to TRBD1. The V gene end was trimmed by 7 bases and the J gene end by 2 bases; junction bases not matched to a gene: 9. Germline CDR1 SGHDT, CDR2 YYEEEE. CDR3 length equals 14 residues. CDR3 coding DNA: TGTGCCAGCGGATTTGGACAGGAAGCCTACGAGCAGTACTTC. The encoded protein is CASGFGQEAYEQYF. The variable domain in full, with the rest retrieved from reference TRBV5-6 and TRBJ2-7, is DAGVTQSPTHLIKTRGQQVTLRCSPKSGHDTVSWYQQALGQGPQFIFQYYEEEERQRGNFPDRFSGHQFPNYSSELNVNALLLGDSALYLCASGFGQEAYEQYFGPGTRLTVT.

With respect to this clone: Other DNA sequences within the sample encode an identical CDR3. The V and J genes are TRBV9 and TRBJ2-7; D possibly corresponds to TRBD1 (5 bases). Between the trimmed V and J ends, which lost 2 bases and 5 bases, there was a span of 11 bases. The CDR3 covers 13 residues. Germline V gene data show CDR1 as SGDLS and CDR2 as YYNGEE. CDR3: CASSVAWGDEQYF. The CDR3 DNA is TGTGCCAGCAGCGTGGCCTGGGGCGACGAGCAGTACTTC.

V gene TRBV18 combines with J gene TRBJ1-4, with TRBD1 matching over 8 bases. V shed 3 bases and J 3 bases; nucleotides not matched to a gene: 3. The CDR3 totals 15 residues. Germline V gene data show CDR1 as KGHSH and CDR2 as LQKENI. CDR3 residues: CASSPDRAANEKLFF. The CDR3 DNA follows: TGTGCCAGCTCACCGGACAGGGCGGCTAATGAAAAACTGTTTTTT.

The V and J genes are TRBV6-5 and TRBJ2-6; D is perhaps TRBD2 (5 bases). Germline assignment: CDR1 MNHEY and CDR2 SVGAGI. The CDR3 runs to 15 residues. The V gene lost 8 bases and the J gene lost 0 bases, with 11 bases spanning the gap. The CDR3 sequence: CASGLFSSGANVLTF. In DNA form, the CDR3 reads TGTGCCAGCGGACTGTTCAGCTCTGGGGCCAACGTCCTGACTTTC.

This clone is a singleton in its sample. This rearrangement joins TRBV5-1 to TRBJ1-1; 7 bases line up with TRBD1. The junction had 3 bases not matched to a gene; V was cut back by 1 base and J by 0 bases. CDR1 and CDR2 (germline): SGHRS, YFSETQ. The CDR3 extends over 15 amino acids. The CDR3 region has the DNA TGCGCCAGCAGCTTGCTGACAGGGATGAACACTGAAGCTTTCTTT. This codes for CASSLLTGMNTEAFF. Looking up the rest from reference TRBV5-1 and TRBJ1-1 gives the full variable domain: KAGVTQTPRYLIKTRGQQVTLSCSPISGHRSVSWYQQTPGQGLQFLFEYFSETQRNKGNFPGRFSGRQFSNSRSEMNVSTLELGDSALYLCASSLLTGMNTEAFFGQGTRLTVV.